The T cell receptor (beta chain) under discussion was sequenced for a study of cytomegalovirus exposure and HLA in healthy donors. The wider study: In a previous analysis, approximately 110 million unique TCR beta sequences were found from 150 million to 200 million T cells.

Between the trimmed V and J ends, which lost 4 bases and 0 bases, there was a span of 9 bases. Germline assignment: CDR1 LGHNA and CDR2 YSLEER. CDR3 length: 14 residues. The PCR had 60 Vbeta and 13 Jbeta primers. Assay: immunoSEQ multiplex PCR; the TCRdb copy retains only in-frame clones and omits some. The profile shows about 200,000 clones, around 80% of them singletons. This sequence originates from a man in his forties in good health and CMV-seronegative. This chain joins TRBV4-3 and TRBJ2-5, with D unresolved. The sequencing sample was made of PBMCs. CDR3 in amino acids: CASSPTPDQETQYF. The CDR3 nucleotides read TGCGCCAGCAGCCCGACACCAGACCAAGAGACCCAGTACTTC.